This T cell receptor beta chain comes out of a study of OX40 agonist ivuxolimab in advanced cancers. Overall study: Dose-escalation subjects each had hepatocellular carcinoma, melanoma, renal cell or head and neck cancer. Study findings and constraints: At 0.1 to 3.0 mg/kg, clonal expansion of CD4+ and CD8+ blood T cells had occurred by week 6. Relative to CD4+ cells, CD8+ T cells on average had more expanded clones.

In regard to this clone: Antigen: not known.

The assay was immunoSEQ multiplex PCR, and TCRdb's table has in-frame clones only and misses some. This sample has around 60,000 clones, with nearly 90% found just once. The trim removed 5 bases at V and 1 base at J, leaving 10 bases unmatched. This CDR3 has 16 residues. Germline V CDR1 and CDR2: MNHEY, SMNVEV (reference sequence). The starting material was CD4+ or CD8+ T cells sorted from blood, obtained in a trial of the OX40 agonist ivuxolimab. The receptor was derived from an adult with an advanced solid tumor such as melanoma, head and neck, liver or kidney cancer. The chain has TRBV27 and TRBJ2-5, with 7 bases identical to TRBD2. The CDR3 reads CASSPQAAGVQETQYF. The DNA for the CDR3 is TGTGCCAGCAGTCCCCAAGCTGCGGGAGTCCAAGAGACCCAGTACTTC.